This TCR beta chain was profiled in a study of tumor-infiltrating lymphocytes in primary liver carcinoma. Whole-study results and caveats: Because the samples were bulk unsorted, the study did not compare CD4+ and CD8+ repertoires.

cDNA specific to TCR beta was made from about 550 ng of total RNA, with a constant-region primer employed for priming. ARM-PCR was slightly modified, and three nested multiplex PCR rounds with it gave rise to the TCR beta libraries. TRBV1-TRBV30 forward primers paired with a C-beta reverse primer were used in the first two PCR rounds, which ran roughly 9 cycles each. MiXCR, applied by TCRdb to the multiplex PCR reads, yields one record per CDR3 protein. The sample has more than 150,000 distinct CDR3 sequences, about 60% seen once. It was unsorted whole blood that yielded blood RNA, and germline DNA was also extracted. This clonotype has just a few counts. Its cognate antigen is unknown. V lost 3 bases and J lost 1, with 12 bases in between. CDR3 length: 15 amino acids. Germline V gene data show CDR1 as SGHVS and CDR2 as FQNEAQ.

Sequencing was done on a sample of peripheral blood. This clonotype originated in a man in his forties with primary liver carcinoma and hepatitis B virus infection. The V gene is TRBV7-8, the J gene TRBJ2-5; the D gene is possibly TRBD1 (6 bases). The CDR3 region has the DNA TGTGCCAGCAGCTTCTCTAGAGGGGGCCAAGAGACCCAGTACTTC. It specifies CASSFSRGGQETQYF. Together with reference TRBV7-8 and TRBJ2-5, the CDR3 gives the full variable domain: GAGVSQSPRYKVAKRGQDVALRCDPISGHVSLFWYQQALGQGPEFLTYFQNEAQLDKSGLPSDRFFAERPEGSVSTLKIQRTQQEDSAVYLCASSFSRGGQETQYFGPGTRLLVL.